Listed here is a single TCR beta chain. Antigen unknown. Multiplex PCR with BIOMED2 TRB-A/B primer pools amplified TRB rearrangements. MiXCR, run by TCRdb on the multiplex PCR reads, gives a single entry per CDR3 protein. The sample lists 9,900 or so distinct CDR3 sequences, around a third seen once, with 15% to 20% in the top ten. This entry belongs to a study of T and B cells in COVID-19 patients. The overall study: Peripheral blood came from COVID-19 patients with active infection or after recovery. Median age was 34 years in the recovered cohort and 67 years in the active-infection cohort.

Blood genomic DNA input for TRB amplification was 250-500 ng. Study-level points and caveats: Symptomatic-phase blood samples from mildly ill patients and early samples from severe cases were scarce.

Germline V CDR1 and CDR2: SGHTA, FQGNSA. This CDR3 spans 11 amino acids. V lost 5 bases to trimming and J lost 7 bases, with 9 bases between them. This sequence joins TRBV7-2 and TRBJ2-7; tentative D call: TRBD1 (6 bases). This receptor was identified in a human donor with active COVID-19. Material: blood. The CDR3 region has the DNA TGTGCCAGCAGCAACAGGGATGAGCAGTACTTC. Amino acid sequence: CASSNRDEQYF.